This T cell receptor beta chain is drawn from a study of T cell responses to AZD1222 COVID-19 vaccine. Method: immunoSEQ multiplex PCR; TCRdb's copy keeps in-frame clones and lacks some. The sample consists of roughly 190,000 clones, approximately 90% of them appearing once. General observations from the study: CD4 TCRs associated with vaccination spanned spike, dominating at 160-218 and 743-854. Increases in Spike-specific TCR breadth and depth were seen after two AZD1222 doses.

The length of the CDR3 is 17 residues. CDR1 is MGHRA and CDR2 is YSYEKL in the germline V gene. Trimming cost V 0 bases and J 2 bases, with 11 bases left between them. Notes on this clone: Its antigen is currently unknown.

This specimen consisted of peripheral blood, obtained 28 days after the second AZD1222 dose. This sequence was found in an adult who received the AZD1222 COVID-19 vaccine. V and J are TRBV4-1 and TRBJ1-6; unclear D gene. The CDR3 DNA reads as TGCGCCAGCAGCCAAGATAAGGGATATGCCTATAATTCACCCCTCCACTTT. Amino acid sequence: CASSQDKGYAYNSPLHF.